This T cell receptor beta chain was obtained from a study of PD-L1 blockade in urothelial cancer. As for the study in general: It was at some point between 2014 and 2016 that patients started atezolizumab at 1,200 mg intravenously every 3 weeks. A median of roughly 140,000 T cells was found in the blood samples. Males with bladder-origin urothelial cancer constituted about nine tenths of the roughly 29 patients.

CDR1 is SGHKS, CDR2 YYEKEE, per germline (reference sequence). Trimming removed 3 bases at V and 3 bases at J, with 9 bases between. The CDR3 consists of 13 residues. This clone was seen more than once but under ten times. Its specificity is not known. Study-wide points: Having blood TCR clonality under the median before treatment predicted better survival.

Method: immunoSEQ multiplex PCR; TCRdb's copy keeps in-frame clones and lacks some. Of 37,000 or so clones in the sample, 70% to 85% are singletons; the top ten hold more than 15%. Material: PBMCs, obtained around atezolizumab (anti-PD-L1) treatment. This clonotype was sampled from a man aged 55-75 years with urothelial cancer. The chain is built from TRBV5-5 and TRBJ2-5, with D possibly matching TRBD2 (7 bases). The CDR3 sequence is CASSWGGEETQYF. CDR3 nucleotide sequence: TGTGCCAGCAGCTGGGGGGGCGAAGAGACCCAGTACTTC.